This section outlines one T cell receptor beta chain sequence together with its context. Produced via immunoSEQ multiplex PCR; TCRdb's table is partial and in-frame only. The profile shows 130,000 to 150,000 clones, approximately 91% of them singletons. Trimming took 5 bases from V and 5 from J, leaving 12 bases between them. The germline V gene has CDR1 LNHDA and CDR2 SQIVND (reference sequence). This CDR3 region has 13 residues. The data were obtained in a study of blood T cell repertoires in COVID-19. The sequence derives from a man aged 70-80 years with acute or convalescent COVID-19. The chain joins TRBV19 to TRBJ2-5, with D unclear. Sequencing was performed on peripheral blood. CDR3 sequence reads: CASSPTTWETQYF. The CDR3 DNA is TGTGCCAGTAGTCCAACGACATGGGAGACCCAGTACTTC.